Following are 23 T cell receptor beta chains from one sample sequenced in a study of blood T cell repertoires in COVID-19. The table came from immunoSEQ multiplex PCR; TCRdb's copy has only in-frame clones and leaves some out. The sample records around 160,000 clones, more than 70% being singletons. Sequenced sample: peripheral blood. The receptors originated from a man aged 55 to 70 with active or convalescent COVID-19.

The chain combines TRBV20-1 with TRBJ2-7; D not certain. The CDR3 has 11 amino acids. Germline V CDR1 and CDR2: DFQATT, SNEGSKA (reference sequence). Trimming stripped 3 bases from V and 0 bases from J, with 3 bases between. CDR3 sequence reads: CSARSSYEQYF. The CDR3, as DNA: TGCAGTGCTAGGAGCTCCTACGAGCAGTACTTC.

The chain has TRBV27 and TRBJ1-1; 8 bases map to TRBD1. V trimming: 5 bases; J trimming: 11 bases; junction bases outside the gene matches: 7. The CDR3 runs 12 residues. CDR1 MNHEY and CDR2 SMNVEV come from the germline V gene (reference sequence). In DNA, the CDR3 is TGTGCCAGCAGTCATAGACAGGGGAGGGCTTTCTTT. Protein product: CASSHRQGRAFF.

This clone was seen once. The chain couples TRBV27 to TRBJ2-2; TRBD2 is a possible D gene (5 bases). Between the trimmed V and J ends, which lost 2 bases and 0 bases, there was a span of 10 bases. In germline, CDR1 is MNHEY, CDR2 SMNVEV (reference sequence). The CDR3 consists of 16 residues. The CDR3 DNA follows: TGTGCCAGCAGTTTAAGCGGCGGATCGAACACCGGGGAGCTGTTTTTT. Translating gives CASSLSGGSNTGELFF.

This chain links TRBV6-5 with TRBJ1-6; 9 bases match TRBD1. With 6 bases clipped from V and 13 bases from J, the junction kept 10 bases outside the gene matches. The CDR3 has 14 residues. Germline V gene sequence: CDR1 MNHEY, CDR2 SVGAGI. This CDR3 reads CASREDRGRSPLHF. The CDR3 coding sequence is TGTGCCAGCAGGGAGGACAGGGGAAGATCGCCCCTCCACTTT.

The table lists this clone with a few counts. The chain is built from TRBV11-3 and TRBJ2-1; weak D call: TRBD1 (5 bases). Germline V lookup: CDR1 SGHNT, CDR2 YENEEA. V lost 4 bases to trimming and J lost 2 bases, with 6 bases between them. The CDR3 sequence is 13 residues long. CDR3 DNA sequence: TGTGCCAGCAGCTCGGACACCTACAATGAGCAGTTCTTC. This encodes CASSSDTYNEQFF.

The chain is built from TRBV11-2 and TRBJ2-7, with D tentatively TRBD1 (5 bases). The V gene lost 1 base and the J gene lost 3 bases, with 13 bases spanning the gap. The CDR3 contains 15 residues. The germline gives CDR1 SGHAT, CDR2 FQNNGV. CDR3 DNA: TGTGCCAGCAGCTTAGGTCAGGGAAAGCTCTACGAGCAGTACTTC. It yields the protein CASSLGQGKLYEQYF.

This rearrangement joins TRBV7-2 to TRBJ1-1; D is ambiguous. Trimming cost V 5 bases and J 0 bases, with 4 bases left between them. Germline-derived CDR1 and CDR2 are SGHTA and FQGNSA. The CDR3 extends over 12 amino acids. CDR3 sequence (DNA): TGTGCCAGCAGCCAGGTGAACACTGAAGCTTTCTTT. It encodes CASSQVNTEAFF.

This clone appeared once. CDR3: CASSTIQGGELFF. The CDR3 DNA reads as TGTGCCAGCAGCACAATACAGGGCGGGGAGCTGTTTTTT. The chain carries TRBV11-3 and TRBJ2-2, with a possible D match to TRBD1 (6 bases). With 5 bases removed from V and 7 bases from J, the gap between germline ends came to 11 bases. Germline CDR1 is SGHNT and CDR2 is YENEEA. This CDR3 spans 13 amino acids.

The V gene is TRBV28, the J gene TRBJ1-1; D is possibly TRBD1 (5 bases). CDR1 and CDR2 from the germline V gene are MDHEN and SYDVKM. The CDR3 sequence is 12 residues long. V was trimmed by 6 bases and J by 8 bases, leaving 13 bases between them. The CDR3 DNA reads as TGTGCCAGCAGCCCTCAGGGCTCCGAAGCTTTCTTT. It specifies CASSPQGSEAFF.

CDR3 residues: CASSLASGEAFF. The DNA of the CDR3 is TGCGCCAGCAGCCTGGCCTCCGGGGAAGCTTTCTTT. The chain combines TRBV4-1 with TRBJ1-1; no definite D call. Germline V gives CDR1 MGHRA, CDR2 YSYEKL. CDR3 length equals 12 residues. Trimming stripped 4 bases from V and 8 bases from J, with 11 bases between.

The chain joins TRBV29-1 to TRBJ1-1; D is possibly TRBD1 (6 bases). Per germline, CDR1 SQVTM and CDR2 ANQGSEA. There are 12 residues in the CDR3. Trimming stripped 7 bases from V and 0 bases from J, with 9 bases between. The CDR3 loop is CSGTGMNTEAFF. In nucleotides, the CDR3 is TGCAGCGGCACAGGGATGAACACTGAAGCTTTCTTT. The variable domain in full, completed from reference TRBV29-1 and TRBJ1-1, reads SAVISQKPSRDICQRGTSLTIQCQVDSQVTMMFWYRQQPGQSLTLIATANQGSEATYESGFVIDKFPISRPNLTFSTLTVSNMSPEDSSIYLCSGTGMNTEAFFGQGTRLTVV.

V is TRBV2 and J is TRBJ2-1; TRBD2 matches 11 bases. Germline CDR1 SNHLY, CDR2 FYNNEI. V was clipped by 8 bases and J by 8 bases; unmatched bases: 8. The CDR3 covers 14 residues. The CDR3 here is CASELAGVGDEQFF. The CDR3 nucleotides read TGTGCCAGCGAACTAGCGGGAGTTGGCGATGAGCAGTTCTTC.

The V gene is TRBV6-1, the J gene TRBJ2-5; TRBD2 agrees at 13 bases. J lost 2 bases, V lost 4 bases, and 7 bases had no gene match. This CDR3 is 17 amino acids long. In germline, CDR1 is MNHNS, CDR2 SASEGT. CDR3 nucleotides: TGTGCCAGCAGTGTGGGACTAGCGGGATGGTCTCAAGAGACCCAGTACTTC. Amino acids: CASSVGLAGWSQETQYF.

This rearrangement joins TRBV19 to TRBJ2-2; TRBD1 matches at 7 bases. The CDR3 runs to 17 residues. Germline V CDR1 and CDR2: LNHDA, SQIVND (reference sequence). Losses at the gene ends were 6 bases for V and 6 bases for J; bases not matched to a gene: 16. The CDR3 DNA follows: TGTGCCAGTAGCTCCTACAGGGGTCCACGCTCTTCCGGGGAGCTGTTTTTT. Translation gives CASSSYRGPRSSGELFF.

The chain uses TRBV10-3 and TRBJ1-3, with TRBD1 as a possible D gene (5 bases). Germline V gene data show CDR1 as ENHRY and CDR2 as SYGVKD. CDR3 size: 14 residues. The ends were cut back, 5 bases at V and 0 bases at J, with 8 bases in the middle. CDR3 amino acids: CAISQGNSGNTIYF. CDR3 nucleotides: TGTGCCATCAGTCAGGGTAACTCTGGAAACACCATATATTTT.

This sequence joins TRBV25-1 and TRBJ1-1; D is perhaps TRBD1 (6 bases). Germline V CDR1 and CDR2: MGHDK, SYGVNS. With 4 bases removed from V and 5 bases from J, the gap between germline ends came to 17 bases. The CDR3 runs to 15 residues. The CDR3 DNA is TGTGCCAGCAGTGCGTCGACAGGCCTTAGGACTGAAGCTTTCTTT. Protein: CASSASTGLRTEAFF.

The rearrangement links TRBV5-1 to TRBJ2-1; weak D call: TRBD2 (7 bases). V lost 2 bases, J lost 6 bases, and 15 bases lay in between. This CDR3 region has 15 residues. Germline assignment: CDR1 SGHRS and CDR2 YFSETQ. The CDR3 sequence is CASSFPGGGGNEQFF. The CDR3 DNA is TGCGCCAGCAGCTTCCCGGGGGGAGGGGGCAATGAGCAGTTCTTC.

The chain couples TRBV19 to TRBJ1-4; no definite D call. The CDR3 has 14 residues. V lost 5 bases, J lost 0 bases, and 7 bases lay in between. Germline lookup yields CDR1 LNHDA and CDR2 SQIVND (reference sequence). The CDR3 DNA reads TGTGCCAGTAGTTCGTCAGCAACTAATGAAAAACTGTTTTTT. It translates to CASSSSATNEKLFF.

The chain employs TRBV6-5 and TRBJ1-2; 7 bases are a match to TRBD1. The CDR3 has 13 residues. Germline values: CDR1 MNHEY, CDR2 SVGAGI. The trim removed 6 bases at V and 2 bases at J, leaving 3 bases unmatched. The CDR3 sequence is CASSLDRNYGYTF. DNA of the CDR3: TGTGCCAGCAGCTTGGACAGGAACTATGGCTACACCTTC.

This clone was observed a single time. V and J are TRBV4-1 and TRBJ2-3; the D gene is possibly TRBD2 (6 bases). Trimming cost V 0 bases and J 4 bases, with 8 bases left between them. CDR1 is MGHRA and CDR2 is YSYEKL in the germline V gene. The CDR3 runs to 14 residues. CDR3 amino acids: CASSQDGGSDTQYF. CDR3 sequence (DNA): TGCGCCAGCAGCCAAGATGGAGGGTCAGATACGCAGTATTTT.

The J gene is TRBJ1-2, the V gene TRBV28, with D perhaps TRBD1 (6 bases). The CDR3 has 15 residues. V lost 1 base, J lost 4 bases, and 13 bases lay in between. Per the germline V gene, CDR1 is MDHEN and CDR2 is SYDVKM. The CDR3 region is CASSLSMVRGYGYTF. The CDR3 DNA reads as TGTGCCAGCAGTTTATCAATGGTCAGGGGCTATGGCTACACCTTC.

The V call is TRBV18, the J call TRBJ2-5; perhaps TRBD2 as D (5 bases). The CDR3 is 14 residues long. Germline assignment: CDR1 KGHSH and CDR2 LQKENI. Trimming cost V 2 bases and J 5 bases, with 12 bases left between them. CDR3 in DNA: TGTGCCAGCTCACCAGTTCGGGGTGGGGAGACCCAGTACTTC. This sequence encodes CASSPVRGGETQYF.

The CDR3 is CASSHLGLAGEAGELFF. CDR3 sequence (DNA): TGTGCCAGCAGCCACCTTGGATTAGCGGGAGAGGCCGGGGAGCTGTTTTTT. The chain couples TRBV6-2 or TRBV6-3 to TRBJ2-2, with 9 bases identical to TRBD2. The CDR3 has 17 amino acids. Trimming took 6 bases from V and 6 from J; bases not matched to a gene: 14. Germline V gene sequence: CDR1 MNHEY, CDR2 SVGEGT.